The present TCR beta chain was sequenced within a study of T cell repertoires in cytomegalovirus infection. This clonotype was counted only a few times. The CDR3 runs to 15 residues. Germline values: CDR1 MNHNS, CDR2 SASEGT. Germline trimming cut 8 bases from V and 5 bases from J; bases unmatched to any gene: 9. TCRdb reprocessed the reads with MiXCR, giving one entry per CDR3 protein. Among 150,000 to 180,000 distinct CDR3 sequences listed, about a quarter were seen once. The TCR sequence derives from a human donor in good health (CMV status not recorded). Some clones in this sample may be carry-over from other donors' samples. This chain links TRBV6-1 with TRBJ2-1; the match to TRBD1 covers 10 bases. Sequenced input: PBMCs. CDR3 coding DNA: TGTGCCAGCTCCAGCGTGACAGGGGGCCACAATGAGCAGTTCTTC. It codes for CASSSVTGGHNEQFF.